This record covers a single T cell receptor (beta chain). This clonotype came up a few times. It lacks a known antigen. Base qualities are not provided; no much larger clone lies one nucleotide away. The data were taken from a study of T-cell reconstitution after alpha-beta-depleted transplantation in children (dated by TCRdb to the mid-2010s). The study in broad terms: Using TCR repertoire profiling, the study followed T-cell immune reconstitution in a quantitative way in children after TCRalphabeta/CD19-depleted allogeneic hematopoietic cell transplantation.

Sequences LGHDT (CDR1) and YNNKEL (CDR2) are obtained from the germline V gene (reference sequence). Including cysteine and phenylalanine, the CDR3 has 14 amino acids. Only CDR3 DNA remains: 42 bases, in frame from the first base. V and J lose 0 bases and 13 bases, and a span of 18 bases separates them. Library method: PCR. The run used an Illumina HiSeq 2500. TCR libraries were prepared with molecular barcoding, using unique molecular identifiers to normalize TCRbeta repertoire quantification. TCRdb reworked the public reads: Q25 trimming with fastp, MiXCR clone assembly, productive beta chains retained. All rows with the same CDR3 protein become a single entry with the most common DNA and genes. Present in this sample are more than 550,000 distinct CDR3 sequences, 10% to 13% of which were seen just once. 4% of the sample rests with the top ten.

This TCR was recovered from a human donor who donated a stem cell graft to a child with acute myeloid leukemia. Sequencing was performed on PBMCs from the stem cell graft donor, taken from the stem cell graft. The V gene is TRBV3-1 and the J gene is TRBJ1-2, with TRBD1 tentatively as D gene (5 bases match). For the CDR3, the sequence is CASSQDHHGHIGTF. In nucleotide form, the sequence is TGTGCCAGCAGCCAAGACCACCACGGACATATCGGCACCTTC.